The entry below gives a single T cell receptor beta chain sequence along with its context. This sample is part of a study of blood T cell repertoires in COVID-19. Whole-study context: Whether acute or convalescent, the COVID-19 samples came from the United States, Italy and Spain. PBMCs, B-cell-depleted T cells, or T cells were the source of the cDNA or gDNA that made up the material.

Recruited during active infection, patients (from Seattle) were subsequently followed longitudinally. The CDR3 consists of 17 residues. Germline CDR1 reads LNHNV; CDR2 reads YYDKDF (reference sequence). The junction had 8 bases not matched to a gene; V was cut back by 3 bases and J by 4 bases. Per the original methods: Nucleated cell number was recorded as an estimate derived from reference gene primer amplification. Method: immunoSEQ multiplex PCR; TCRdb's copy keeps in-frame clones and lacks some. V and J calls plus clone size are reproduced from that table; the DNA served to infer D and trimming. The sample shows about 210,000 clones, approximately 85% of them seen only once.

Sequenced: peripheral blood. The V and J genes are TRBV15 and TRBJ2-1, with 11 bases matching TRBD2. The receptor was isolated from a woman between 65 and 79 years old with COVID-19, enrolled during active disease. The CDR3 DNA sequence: TGTGCCACCAGCAGTACTAGCGGGGGTACGGTTTACAATGAGCAGTTCTTC. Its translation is CATSSTSGGTVYNEQFF.